A single sample gave rise to the 8 T cell receptor beta chains below, sequenced in a study of CD8 T cells in Susac syndrome. RNA, at about 0.5 to 1 ug, was reverse transcribed with random hexamers. TCRdb analysed the immunoSEQ multiplex PCR reads with MiXCR anew, one entry per CDR3 protein. Here the sample spans under 250,000 distinct CDR3 sequences, about 94% being singletons. The sequenced sample was CD4+ T cells from PBMCs. The receptor source for this set is a human donor with Susac syndrome.

V gene TRBV10-3 combines with J gene TRBJ1-5; maybe TRBD1 (5 bases). The CDR3 has 13 amino acids. Germline assignment: CDR1 ENHRY and CDR2 SYGVKD. Trimming removed 7 bases at V and 5 bases at J, with 12 bases between. CDR3 nucleotides: TGTGCCATCAAGGCAGGGCTTGATCAGCCCCAGCATTTT. Protein sequence: CAIKAGLDQPQHF.

This clonotype was seen a single time. This CDR3 reads CASSFVLNTEAFF. CDR3 in DNA: TGTGCCAGCAGTTTTGTCCTGAACACTGAAGCTTTCTTT. The rearrangement links TRBV6-2 or TRBV6-3 to TRBJ1-1; D not resolved. The V gene's germline CDR1 is MNHEY and CDR2 SVGEGT. The length of the CDR3 is 13 residues. V lost 4 bases and J 0 bases, leaving 6 bases between the germline ends.

The CDR3 protein is CSATTPGGYEQYF. CDR3 bases: TGCAGTGCTACTACTCCAGGGGGATACGAGCAGTACTTC. This chain uses TRBV20-1 with TRBJ2-7; 7 bases line up with TRBD1. The length of the CDR3 is 13 residues. V was pared by 4 bases and J by 4 bases, with 7 bases of the junction left unmatched. Per the germline V gene, CDR1 is DFQATT and CDR2 is SNEGSKA (reference sequence).

This chain connects TRBV30 to TRBJ2-7; 14 bases line up with TRBD2. The CDR3 is made up of 17 amino acids. J was trimmed by 3 bases and V by 5 bases; bases with no gene match: 12. The germline V gene encodes CDR1 GTSNPN and CDR2 SVGIG (reference sequence). This chain's CDR3 is CAWHHPGLAGAHYEQYF. In nucleotides, the CDR3 is TGTGCCTGGCACCACCCGGGACTAGCGGGGGCCCACTACGAGCAGTACTTC.

This chain joins TRBV29-1 and TRBJ1-2; D is unresolved. CDR1 and CDR2 from the germline V gene are SQVTM and ANQGSEA. The CDR3 spans 16 residues. The V and J ends lost 0 bases and 1 base respectively, with 15 bases between them. The CDR3 here is CSVEDLRRLLNYGYTF. The DNA of the CDR3 is TGCAGCGTTGAAGATCTTCGCCGCCTGCTTAACTATGGCTACACCTTC.

V and J are TRBV9 and TRBJ2-2; 7 nucleotides align to TRBD1. Germline V lookup: CDR1 SGDLS, CDR2 YYNGEE. V trimming: 4 bases; J trimming: 5 bases; junction bases outside the gene matches: 11. The CDR3 has 16 residues. The CDR3 bases are TGTGCCAGCAGCCTTAAGGGGGCACAGGGTACCGGGGAGCTGTTTTTT. This encodes CASSLKGAQGTGELFF.

This chain links TRBV15 with TRBJ2-2; D could derive from TRBD1 or TRBD2 (5 bases each). This CDR3 spans 16 amino acids. CDR1 is LNHNV, CDR2 YYDKDF, per germline (reference sequence). Trimming removed 3 bases at V and 0 bases at J, with 11 bases between. As DNA, the CDR3 is TGTGCCACCAGCAGGGGGGTACGAGCGAACACCGGGGAGCTGTTTTTT. It yields the protein CATSRGVRANTGELFF.

This clonotype was counted once. The chain joins TRBV20-1 to TRBJ1-2; D might be TRBD1 (5 bases). V was trimmed by 6 bases and J by 5 bases, leaving 7 bases between them. The CDR3 is 10 residues long. Germline CDR1 DFQATT, CDR2 SNEGSKA (reference sequence). CDR3 region: CSAGEYGYTF. Written as DNA, the CDR3 is TGCAGTGCGGGGGAGTATGGCTACACCTTC.